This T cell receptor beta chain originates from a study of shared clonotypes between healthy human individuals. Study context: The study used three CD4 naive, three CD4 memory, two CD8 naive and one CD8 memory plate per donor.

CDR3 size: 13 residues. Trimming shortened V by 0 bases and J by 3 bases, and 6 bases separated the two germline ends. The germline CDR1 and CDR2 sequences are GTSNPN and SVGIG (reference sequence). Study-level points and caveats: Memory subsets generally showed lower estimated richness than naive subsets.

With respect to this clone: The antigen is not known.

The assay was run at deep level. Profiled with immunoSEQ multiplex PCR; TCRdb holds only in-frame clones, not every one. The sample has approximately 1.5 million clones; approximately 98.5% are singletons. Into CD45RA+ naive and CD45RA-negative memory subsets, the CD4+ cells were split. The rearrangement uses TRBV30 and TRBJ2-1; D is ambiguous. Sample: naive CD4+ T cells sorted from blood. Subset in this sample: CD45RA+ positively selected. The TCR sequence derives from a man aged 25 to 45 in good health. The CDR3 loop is CAWSVGDYNEQFF. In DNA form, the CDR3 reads TGTGCCTGGAGTGTCGGAGACTACAATGAGCAGTTCTTC.